One sample yielded the 13 T cell receptor beta chains listed below, sequenced in a study of T cell changes during pregnancy in multiple sclerosis. Sequencing was performed with immunoSEQ multiplex PCR; in TCRdb, only in-frame clones are kept and a portion is missing. The table lists tens of thousands of clones, roughly nine tenths of them singletons. The sequences come from CD4+ T cells from peripheral blood mononuclear cells, collected in the first trimester of pregnancy. The receptors stem from a female donor with multiple sclerosis, enrolled in a pregnancy study.

This chain joins TRBV6-6 and TRBJ1-5; perhaps TRBD1 as D (6 bases). This CDR3 spans 14 amino acids. Deletions cut 11 bases from V and 7 bases from J, with 21 bases between. CDR1 is MNHNY and CDR2 is SVGAGI in the germline V gene (reference sequence). CDR3 sequence (DNA): TGTGCCGTTCACAGGGTGTTGATAAGGCAGCCCCAGCATTTT. It specifies CAVHRVLIRQPQHF.

This clone was counted between two and nine times. The chain carries TRBV5-1 and TRBJ1-1, with 9 bases aligning to TRBD1. V dropped 6 bases and J dropped 1; count of bases not matched to a gene: 10. From germline, CDR1 is SGHRS and CDR2 YFSETQ. CDR3 length: 16 residues. CDR3 bases: TGCGCCAGCACTATGGACAGGGGAACCGGGAACACTGAAGCTTTCTTT. Translated, it gives CASTMDRGTGNTEAFF.

The chain is built from TRBV6-6 and TRBJ1-4, with D possibly TRBD1 on 5 matching bases. CDR3 size: 14 residues. The ends were cut back, 11 bases at V and 0 bases at J, with 13 bases in the middle. The germline gives CDR1 MNHNY, CDR2 SVGAGI (reference sequence). The CDR3 sequence: CASRGGPTNEKLFF. DNA for the CDR3: TGTGCCTCTCGGGGGGGACCAACTAATGAAAAACTGTTTTTT.

This rearrangement joins TRBV30 to TRBJ2-7; TRBD1 might be the D (5 bases). Between the trimmed V and J ends, which lost 7 bases and 5 bases, there was a span of 9 bases. Germline values: CDR1 GTSNPN, CDR2 SVGIG (reference sequence). The CDR3 spans 10 residues. The CDR3 DNA sequence: TGTGCCTCAGGGTACGACGAGCAGTACTTC. This gives the protein CASGYDEQYF.

The rearrangement joins TRBV19 to TRBJ1-1; D is uncertain. Between the trimmed V and J ends, which lost 4 bases and 2 bases, there was a span of 8 bases. Looked up from germline, CDR1 is LNHDA and CDR2 is SQIVND (reference sequence). The CDR3 runs 13 residues. The CDR3 region has the DNA TGTGCCAGTAGTACCAGACAAAACACTGAAGCTTTCTTT. Residues: CASSTRQNTEAFF. Based on the CDR3 plus reference TRBV19 and TRBJ1-1, the full variable domain is DGGITQSPKYLFRKEGQNVTLSCEQNLNHDAMYWYRQDPGQGLRLIYYSQIVNDFQKGDIAEGYSVSREKKESFPLTVTSAQKNPTAFYLCASSTRQNTEAFFGQGTRLTVV.

The chain has TRBV6-1 and TRBJ1-1; TRBD1 matches at 9 bases. Germline V CDR1 and CDR2: MNHNS, SASEGT. CDR3 length: 14 amino acids. V lost 7 bases and J lost 3; bases outside the gene matches: 6. The DNA for the CDR3 is TGTGCCAGCACCAGGGACAGGGCTTACACTGAAGCTTTCTTT. This gives the protein CASTRDRAYTEAFF.

This clone was counted a few times. The chain recombines TRBV30 with TRBJ1-1; no clear D gene. CDR3 length: 13 residues. V was cut by 0 bases and J by 3 bases, with 8 bases left in between. Germline V CDR1 and CDR2: GTSNPN, SVGIG (reference sequence). The CDR3 is CAWSVQMDTEAFF. The CDR3 region has the DNA TGTGCCTGGAGTGTACAGATGGACACTGAAGCTTTCTTT.

There are a few counts of this clone. The chain recombines TRBV4-2 with TRBJ2-7; 12 bases are shared with TRBD2. The CDR3 runs 15 residues. Trimming removed 4 bases from V and 6 bases from J; junction bases left unmatched: 7. The germline CDR1 and CDR2 sequences are LGHNA and YNFKEQ. The CDR3 DNA sequence: TGTGCCAGCAGCCTCGAGCAACTAGCGGGAGGCGAGCAGTACTTC. It specifies CASSLEQLAGGEQYF.

The chain links TRBV19 to TRBJ2-3; 7 nucleotides align to TRBD2. The germline V gene has CDR1 LNHDA and CDR2 SQIVND (reference sequence). This CDR3 is 15 amino acids long. V shed 0 bases, J shed 4 bases, and the junction held 4 bases outside the gene matches. CDR3 sequence reads: CASSIEAGASDTQYF. Written as DNA, the CDR3 is TGTGCCAGTAGTATAGAGGCGGGAGCCTCAGATACGCAGTATTTT.

V usage is TRBV5-4 and J usage is TRBJ1-1; D gene unclear. This CDR3 is 15 amino acids long. The V end lost 0 bases, the J end lost 5 bases, and 14 bases lay between the germline ends. Germline loops: CDR1 SGHNT, CDR2 YYREEE (reference sequence). DNA of the CDR3: TGTGCCAGCAGCTTGGATTCGGAAGGGAGGACTGAAGCTTTCTTT. It yields the protein CASSLDSEGRTEAFF. Filled out from reference TRBV5-4 and TRBJ1-1, the complete variable domain reads ETGVTQSPTHLIKTRGQQVTLRCSSQSGHNTVSWYQQALGQGPQFIFQYYREEENGRGNFPPRFSGLQFPNYSSELNVNALELDDSALYLCASSLDSEGRTEAFFGQGTRLTVV.

Only one count was recorded for this clone. The chain joins TRBV7-6 to TRBJ1-3, with D possibly matching TRBD1 (6 bases). CDR1 is SGHVS and CDR2 is FNYEAQ in the germline V gene. The CDR3 covers 14 residues. V was shortened by 3 bases and J by 0 bases, with 6 bases between the two germline ends. CDR3 loop: CASSLDSSGNTIYF. The CDR3 bases are TGTGCCAGCAGCTTGGACAGCTCTGGAAACACCATATATTTT.

In the case of this clone: The sample has other DNA sequences that encode this CDR3 too. This rearrangement joins TRBV5-1 to TRBJ1-1; a possible D gene is TRBD1 (5 bases). The V and J ends lost 1 base and 1 base respectively, with 5 bases between them. In germline, CDR1 is SGHRS, CDR2 YFSETQ. CDR3 length: 13 residues. The CDR3 protein is CASSLTGNTEAFF. The CDR3 region has the DNA TGCGCCAGCAGCTTGACAGGGAACACTGAAGCTTTCTTT.

The chain employs TRBV6-6 and TRBJ1-5, with 7 positions matching TRBD1. The CDR3 is 16 residues long. The germline CDR1 and CDR2 sequences are MNHNY and SVGAGI (reference sequence). V gave up 2 bases and J gave up 5 bases; unmatched junction bases: 9. CDR3 sequence (DNA): TGTGCCAGCAGTTACAAGAGGGGGCAGCGGGATCAGCCCCAGCATTTT. Protein product: CASSYKRGQRDQPQHF.